These 25 T cell receptor beta chains were all obtained from the same sample, sequenced in a study of blood T cell repertoires in COVID-19. Here immunoSEQ multiplex PCR was the method, and the copy in TCRdb shows in-frame clones only, minus some. The data show about 83,000 clones, 65% to 85% seen once. Sequencing was done on a sample of peripheral blood. The source of these receptors is a woman of 80 years or more with acute or convalescent COVID-19.

The chain links TRBV7-2 to TRBJ1-2; 8 bases map to TRBD1. Germline lookup yields CDR1 SGHTA and CDR2 FQGNSA. V shed 2 bases, J shed 8 bases, and the junction held 7 bases outside the gene matches. This CDR3 contains 14 residues. The CDR3 coding sequence is TGTGCCAGCAGCTTATCCCAGGGGGCGCAGGGCTACACCTTC. Its protein product is CASSLSQGAQGYTF.

The J gene is TRBJ1-1, the V gene TRBV24-1; 8 bases align to TRBD1. This CDR3 spans 14 amino acids. V was clipped by 7 bases and J by 3 bases; unmatched bases: 6. Germline values: CDR1 KGHDR, CDR2 SFDVKD. CDR3 bases: TGTGCCACCAGAGAACAGGGGGTAGACACTGAAGCTTTCTTT. It codes for CATREQGVDTEAFF.

The rearrangement links TRBV15 to TRBJ1-6; D not resolved. The CDR3 consists of 19 residues. Germline-derived CDR1 and CDR2 are LNHNV and YYDKDF (reference sequence). The V gene lost 0 bases and the J gene lost 6 bases, with 21 bases spanning the gap. Here the CDR3 reads CATSRDLGSLRLVNSPLHF. CDR3 DNA sequence: TGTGCCACCAGCAGAGATCTCGGGTCGCTACGCCTAGTTAATTCACCCCTCCACTTT. The whole variable domain, filled in from reference TRBV15 and TRBJ1-6, reads DAMVIQNPRYQVTQFGKPVTLSCSQTLNHNVMYWYQQKSSQAPKLLFHYYDKDFNNEADTPDNFQSRRPNTSFCFLDIRSPGLGDTAMYLCATSRDLGSLRLVNSPLHFGNGTRLTVT.

The chain recombines TRBV27 with TRBJ2-3; 12 nucleotides agree with TRBD1. V was pared by 5 bases and J by 6 bases, with 9 bases of the junction left unmatched. The CDR3 is made up of 16 amino acids. The germline gives CDR1 MNHEY, CDR2 SMNVEV (reference sequence). For the CDR3, the DNA is TGTGCCAGCAGTAACCGGGACAGGGGGCTTCGGGATACGCAGTATTTT. This translates into CASSNRDRGLRDTQYF.

The genes are TRBV29-1 and TRBJ1-2, with D uncertain. The V end was cut by 6 bases, the J end by 0 bases, with 11 bases between. Germline CDR1 reads SQVTM; CDR2 reads ANQGSEA. The CDR3 length is 13 residues. The DNA for the CDR3 is TGCAGCGTAACCGACATCTCTAACTATGGCTACACCTTC. As protein: CSVTDISNYGYTF.

The CDR3 coding sequence is TGTGCCAGCAGATCCCTGGGACATTCGGTTACGCAGTATTTT. Protein product: CASRSLGHSVTQYF. The chain uses TRBV6-5 and TRBJ2-3, with D perhaps matching TRBD1 (6 bases). Looked up from germline, CDR1 is MNHEY and CDR2 is SVGAGI. The CDR3 is 14 residues long. Trimming pared 6 bases from V and 8 bases from J, leaving 18 bases between.

CDR3 nucleotides: TGTGCCAGTAGTATAGCGGGACAGGGTTATGGCTACACCTTC. Protein: CASSIAGQGYGYTF. This chain uses TRBV19 with TRBJ1-2; 9 bases line up with TRBD1. CDR1 is LNHDA, CDR2 SQIVND, per germline (reference sequence). The CDR3 has 14 residues. The junction had 2 bases not matched to a gene; V was cut back by 1 base and J by 5 bases.

DNA of the CDR3: TGTGCCAGCAGTGACTCGAACCCTGACAGGGGAACCTACGAGCAGTACTTC. This codes for CASSDSNPDRGTYEQYF. This chain joins TRBV6-4 and TRBJ2-7; 8 nucleotides line up with TRBD1. V lost 0 bases, J lost 2 bases, and 9 bases stayed unmatched. This CDR3 spans 17 amino acids. The germline V gene encodes CDR1 MRHNA and CDR2 SNTAGT.

In regard to this clone: In the same sample, other DNA sequences code for this CDR3. This chain connects TRBV3-1 (or the pseudogene TRBV3-2) to TRBJ1-6; D remains ambiguous. Germline CDR1 LGHDT, CDR2 YNNKEL (reference sequence). The CDR3 is made up of 14 amino acids. V was trimmed by 2 bases and J by 13 bases, leaving 15 bases between them. The CDR3, as DNA: TGTGCCAGCAGCCAATTGAGTCGAGGATCGCCCCTCCACTTT. Amino acid sequence: CASSQLSRGSPLHF.

CDR3 loop: CASSRAGGHGTDTQYF. CDR3 in DNA: TGTGCCAGCAGCCGGGCAGGGGGTCATGGCACAGATACGCAGTATTTT. The chain is built from TRBV9 and TRBJ2-3, with 7 bases lining up with TRBD1. The ends lost 4 bases at V and 1 base at J; junction bases unmatched: 9. The V gene's germline CDR1 is SGDLS and CDR2 YYNGEE. The CDR3 has 16 residues. The variable domain in full, completed from reference TRBV9 and TRBJ2-3, reads DSGVTQTPKHLITATGQRVTLRCSPRSGDLSVYWYQQSLDQGLQFLIQYYNGEERAKGNILERFSAQQFPDLHSELNLSSLELGDSALYFCASSRAGGHGTDTQYFGPGTRLTVL.

This clone was found once. The chain joins TRBV18 to TRBJ2-7; tentatively, D is TRBD1 (6 bases). The length of the CDR3 is 13 residues. V was cut by 6 bases and J by 13 bases, with 22 bases left in between. Per the germline V gene, CDR1 is KGHSH and CDR2 is LQKENI. CDR3 in amino acids: CASSLPADSTSYF. In nucleotides, the CDR3 is TGTGCCAGCTCCCTCCCGGCGGACAGCACGAGCTACTTC.

The rearrangement joins TRBV6-5 to TRBJ1-2; 9 positions match TRBD1. Per the germline V gene, CDR1 is MNHEY and CDR2 is SVGAGI. CDR3 size: 13 residues. V shed 6 bases and J 7 bases; nucleotides not matched to a gene: 6. In DNA form, the CDR3 reads TGTGCCAGCAGAACAGGGGGCCTTAGTGGCTACACCTTC. Translating it yields CASRTGGLSGYTF.

The rearrangement uses TRBV5-4 and TRBJ2-5; the match to TRBD2 covers 7 bases. Germline values: CDR1 SGHNT, CDR2 YYREEE (reference sequence). Losses at the gene ends were 1 base for V and 2 bases for J; bases not matched to a gene: 8. The CDR3 runs 16 residues. The CDR3 bases are TGTGCCAGCAGCTTGTCCCTCCTGGGAGGGCAAGAGACCCAGTACTTC. This encodes CASSLSLLGGQETQYF.

A single count supports this clone. V gene TRBV14 combines with J gene TRBJ2-7, with 8 bases that match TRBD1. Germline V CDR1 and CDR2: SGHDN, FVKESK. V was clipped by 4 bases and J by 2 bases; unmatched bases: 19. This CDR3 is 19 amino acids long. The CDR3 DNA is TGTGCCAGCAGCCGGAACAGGGGGTCGGATTCAGTCGGAACCTACGAGCAGTACTTC. It is translated as CASSRNRGSDSVGTYEQYF.

The chain links TRBV6-1 to TRBJ1-5; D is undetermined. The CDR3 is made up of 15 amino acids. V gave up 0 bases and J gave up 0 bases, with 6 bases separating them. The germline gives CDR1 MNHNS, CDR2 SASEGT. In nucleotides, the CDR3 is TGTGCCAGCAGTGAAGCCTTCCGTAGCAATCAGCCCCAGCATTTT. Translation gives CASSEAFRSNQPQHF.

The chain combines TRBV2 with TRBJ1-5; TRBD1 matches 9 bases. Losses at the gene ends were 6 bases for V and 3 bases for J; bases not matched to a gene: 12. The CDR3 is 17 amino acids. Germline CDR1 reads SNHLY; CDR2 reads FYNNEI. The CDR3 DNA reads as TGTGCCAGCAGGCTTCCGGGACAGGGACTTCACAATCAGCCCCAGCATTTT. It encodes CASRLPGQGLHNQPQHF.

The chain has TRBV14 and TRBJ2-7; TRBD2 matches at 8 bases. The CDR3 totals 15 residues. Germline assignment: CDR1 SGHDN and CDR2 FVKESK. V gave up 4 bases and J gave up 3 bases; unmatched junction bases: 8. The CDR3 spells CASSPLLAANYEQYF. DNA for the CDR3: TGTGCCAGCAGCCCGCTACTAGCGGCGAACTACGAGCAGTACTTC.

This chain joins TRBV5-4 and TRBJ1-3, with D possibly being TRBD1 (6 bases). The CDR3 is made up of 13 amino acids. V was cut by 3 bases and J by 7 bases, with 11 bases left in between. CDR1 and CDR2 from the germline V gene are SGHNT and YYREEE (reference sequence). This CDR3 reads CASSWGGGNTIYF. CDR3 DNA: TGTGCCAGCAGCTGGGGCGGGGGCAACACCATATATTTT. The whole variable domain, filled in from reference TRBV5-4 and TRBJ1-3, reads ETGVTQSPTHLIKTRGQQVTLRCSSQSGHNTVSWYQQALGQGPQFIFQYYREEENGRGNFPPRFSGLQFPNYSSELNVNALELDDSALYLCASSWGGGNTIYFGEGSWLTVV.

The table lists this clone with many counts. V usage is TRBV3-1 (or the pseudogene TRBV3-2) and J usage is TRBJ2-3, with D possibly TRBD1 on 6 matching bases. From germline, CDR1 is LGHDT and CDR2 YNNKEL (reference sequence). V shed 5 bases and J shed 4 bases, with 16 bases lying between them. The length of the CDR3 is 15 residues. CDR3: CASSISQGQADTQYF. Written as DNA, the CDR3 is TGTGCCAGCAGCATCTCACAGGGCCAGGCAGATACGCAGTATTTT.

The chain has TRBV3-1 (or the pseudogene TRBV3-2) and TRBJ2-5; 8 nucleotides agree with TRBD1. Per the germline V gene, CDR1 is LGHDT and CDR2 is YNNKEL (reference sequence). The trim removed 4 bases at V and 4 bases at J, leaving 8 bases unmatched. The CDR3 consists of 15 residues. The CDR3 nucleotides are TGTGCCAGCAGCCGAGGGACAGGCCTGCTAGAGACCCAGTACTTC. Amino acids: CASSRGTGLLETQYF.

The gene calls are TRBV19 and TRBJ2-5, with TRBD1 identical over 7 bases. Germline assignment: CDR1 LNHDA and CDR2 SQIVND (reference sequence). V dropped 4 bases and J dropped 4; count of bases not matched to a gene: 6. The CDR3 is 14 amino acids. Written as DNA, the CDR3 is TGTGCCAGTAGTAAGGGACAGTACGGAGAGACCCAGTACTTC. Translated: CASSKGQYGETQYF.

This chain joins TRBV2 and TRBJ2-1; perhaps TRBD1 as D (5 bases). The CDR3 has 16 amino acids. CDR1 and CDR2 (germline): SNHLY, FYNNEI. Trimming pared 2 bases from V and 3 bases from J, leaving 14 bases between. CDR3 amino acids: CASSENRQGHYNEQFF. The CDR3 nucleotides are TGTGCCAGCAGTGAAAATCGTCAGGGTCACTACAATGAGCAGTTCTTC.

The chain has TRBV4-3 and TRBJ2-2; TRBD1 matches 7 bases. Germline CDR1 LGHNA, CDR2 YSLEER. After removal of 4 bases from V and 4 bases from J, the junction contained 6 bases not matched to a gene. The CDR3 runs 15 residues. Written as DNA, the CDR3 is TGCGCCAGCAGCCCCGGACAGGAGCTCACCGGGGAGCTGTTTTTT. This sequence encodes CASSPGQELTGELFF.

The chain recombines TRBV4-2 with TRBJ1-1, with 12 bases matching TRBD1. Germline V gene data show CDR1 as LGHNA and CDR2 as YNFKEQ. The CDR3 consists of 15 residues. The V and J ends lost 10 bases and 0 bases, in that order; junction bases with no gene match: 6. CDR3 DNA sequence: TGTGCCACCACGGGGACAGGGGGCCTGAACACTGAAGCTTTCTTT. Its protein product is CATTGTGGLNTEAFF.

The chain uses TRBV6-5 and TRBJ1-6, with D perhaps matching TRBD1 (6 bases). This CDR3 is 14 amino acids long. V was shortened by 10 bases and J by 5 bases, with 15 bases between the two germline ends. Per germline, CDR1 MNHEY and CDR2 SVGAGI. The CDR3 reads CAIAFDRHNSPLHF. The CDR3 DNA is TGTGCCATCGCCTTTGACAGGCATAATTCACCCCTCCACTTT.